This T cell receptor (beta chain) appears in the sequencing data of a study of blood T cell repertoires in COVID-19. About the research overall: The analysed material was cDNA or gDNA that came from T cells, B-cell-depleted T cells, or PBMCs.

Per the original methods: Amplification from reference gene primers served as the basis for estimated nucleated cell counts. Produced via immunoSEQ multiplex PCR; TCRdb's table is partial and in-frame only. V and J calls and clone size are as listed in that table; D and trimming were resolved from the DNA. The sample records about 140,000 clones, 80% to 85% being singletons. The CDR3 has 14 residues. The germline V gene encodes CDR1 SQVTM and CDR2 ANQGSEA. Trimming took off 4 bases at V and 4 bases at J, with 13 bases between the two ends. Sequenced input: peripheral blood. This chain links TRBV29-1 with TRBJ2-2; D not resolved. The TCR originated in a woman aged 60-75 years with acute or convalescent COVID-19. The CDR3: CSVGVNSVTGELFF. CDR3 coding DNA: TGCAGCGTTGGAGTCAATTCCGTCACCGGGGAGCTGTTTTTT.